The sequence of this TCR beta chain was determined in a study of blood T cell repertoires in COVID-19. In the original analysis: Amplifying reference gene primers gave estimates of nucleated cell counts. Assay used: immunoSEQ multiplex PCR; TCRdb lists only in-frame clones, some missing. Clone size and V and J calls were adopted from that table, with D and trimming inferred from the DNA. The sample contains around 320,000 clones, roughly 90% of which appear only once. The V end was cut by 8 bases, the J end by 0 bases, with 29 bases between. CDR1 SGHRS and CDR2 YFSETQ come from the germline V gene. The CDR3 consists of 19 residues.

Material: peripheral blood. The chain carries TRBV5-1 and TRBJ1-1; the D gene is possibly TRBD1 (6 bases). The receptor was derived from a woman in her twenties or thirties with COVID-19, enrolled during active disease. Here the CDR3 DNA reads TGCGCCAGAGGCCAGGCTGGGGGCCGAACCCTCCCTTTGAACACTGAAGCTTTCTTT. Its protein is CARGQAGGRTLPLNTEAFF.